Listed here are 30 T cell receptor beta chains from one sample, sequenced in a study of CD8 T cell repertoires and HIV-1 epitope variants. These receptors are not linked to any known antigen. The data were produced by immunoSEQ multiplex PCR, yet TCRdb's version contains in-frame clones alone and is incomplete. The sample yields roughly 5,000 clones, roughly two thirds seen once. The sample consisted of cultured CD8+ T cells derived from PBMCs. All receptors derive from a male donor with HIV.

The gene calls are TRBV10-1 and TRBJ1-6; 7 bases line up with TRBD1. The CDR3 contains 14 residues. Germline lookup yields CDR1 WNHNN and CDR2 SYGVQD (reference sequence). After removal of 5 bases from V and 8 bases from J, the junction contained 6 bases not matched to a gene. Written as DNA, the CDR3 is TGCGCCAGCAGTCCGGACAGGTTGGATTCACCCCTCCACTTT. This encodes CASSPDRLDSPLHF.

The chain combines TRBV10-2 with TRBJ2-5; TRBD2 aligns across 10 bases. Unmatched junction bases numbered 3, after V lost 0 bases and J lost 2 bases. CDR3 size: 16 residues. Germline lookup yields CDR1 WSHSY and CDR2 SAAADI. CDR3 DNA sequence: TGCGCCAGCAGTGAGTCGGTTAGCGGGGGGCAAGAGACCCAGTACTTC. Residues: CASSESVSGGQETQYF.

V and J are TRBV28 and TRBJ1-5, with D tentatively TRBD1 (6 bases). Germline-derived CDR1 and CDR2 are MDHEN and SYDVKM. Trimming removed 5 bases at V and 2 bases at J, with 10 bases between. CDR3 size: 14 residues. CDR3 region: CASSIRTGNQPQHF. In DNA, the CDR3 is TGTGCCAGCAGTATCAGGACAGGCAATCAGCCCCAGCATTTT.

This clone came up a few times. V and J are TRBV9 and TRBJ1-1; unclear D gene. V dropped 3 bases and J dropped 0 bases, with 12 bases sitting between them. The length of the CDR3 is 15 residues. The germline CDR1 and CDR2 sequences are SGDLS and YYNGEE. The CDR3 nucleotides are TGTGCCAGCAGCGCCGGGGAGATTTTGAACACTGAAGCTTTCTTT. It translates to CASSAGEILNTEAFF.

This chain joins TRBV2 and TRBJ1-3; D is unclear. The CDR3 runs 14 residues. Per germline, CDR1 SNHLY and CDR2 FYNNEI. V lost 4 bases and J lost 1, with 8 bases in between. The CDR3 DNA reads as TGTGCCAGCAGTGTCTGGCGGTCTGGAAACACCATATATTTT. It yields the protein CASSVWRSGNTIYF.

The chain joins TRBV7-7 to TRBJ2-2; 8 bases align to TRBD1. V was pared by 5 bases and J by 5 bases, with 10 bases of the junction left unmatched. The V gene's germline CDR1 is SSHAT and CDR2 FNYEAQ (reference sequence). This CDR3 is 16 amino acids long. The CDR3 DNA reads TGTGCCAGCAGCCTCGGGCAGGGGGCGAGAACCGGGGAGCTGTTTTTT. Translation: CASSLGQGARTGELFF.

The chain is built from TRBV6-5 and TRBJ2-7; D call uncertain. Germline values: CDR1 MNHEY, CDR2 SVGAGI. The CDR3 runs to 14 residues. Trimming pared 4 bases from V and 2 bases from J, leaving 12 bases between. The CDR3, as DNA: TGTGCCAGCAGTTCAGATGTCTCGGCCTACGAGCAGTACTTC. Encoded protein: CASSSDVSAYEQYF.

The chain couples TRBV19 to TRBJ2-7; 7 nucleotides align to TRBD2. The V and J ends lost 3 bases and 7 bases, in that order; junction bases with no gene match: 9. The V gene's germline CDR1 is LNHDA and CDR2 SQIVND (reference sequence). This CDR3 has 14 residues. CDR3 DNA: TGTGCCAGTAGTATTACCGGGGGGTCTGGAGAGCAGTACTTC. This sequence encodes CASSITGGSGEQYF.

This clone was seen a handful of times. The J gene is TRBJ2-7, the V gene TRBV7-6, with 8 bases identical to TRBD2. CDR1 is SGHVS, CDR2 FNYEAQ, per germline. The CDR3 is made up of 14 amino acids. The junction had 7 bases not matched to a gene; V was cut back by 5 bases and J by 4 bases. CDR3 coding DNA: TGTGCCAGCAGCCGGGGGGGGCTGTCTTACGAGCAGTACTTC. Its translation is CASSRGGLSYEQYF.

This clone was counted between two and nine times. The V and J genes are TRBV6-5 and TRBJ2-7; D perhaps matches TRBD2 (5 bases). With 1 base removed from V and 2 bases from J, the gap between germline ends came to 6 bases. Germline V gene lookup returns CDR1 MNHEY and CDR2 SVGAGI. This CDR3 comprises 13 residues. CDR3 nucleotides: TGTGCCAGCAGTTACTTCGGGGCCTACGAGCAGTACTTC. This gives the protein CASSYFGAYEQYF.

This chain connects TRBV7-8 to TRBJ2-7, with 9 positions matching TRBD1. The V gene end was trimmed by 3 bases and the J gene end by 6 bases; junction bases not matched to a gene: 6. The CDR3 loop spans 14 amino acids. Looked up from germline, CDR1 is SGHVS and CDR2 is FQNEAQ. CDR3 loop: CASSFTGTGSEQYF. In nucleotides, the CDR3 is TGTGCCAGCAGCTTCACCGGGACAGGGAGCGAGCAGTACTTC.

The chain combines TRBV27 with TRBJ2-7, with D hard to call. V lost 4 bases and J 2 bases, leaving 6 bases between the germline ends. CDR3 size: 12 residues. CDR1 is MNHEY and CDR2 is SMNVEV in the germline V gene (reference sequence). The CDR3 DNA sequence: TGTGCCAGCAGTTCCCAACCCTACGAGCAGTACTTC. It translates to CASSSQPYEQYF.

The CDR3 is CASSLGRTSYNEQFF. The CDR3 coding sequence is TGTGCCAGCAGCTTAGGGCGGACCTCCTACAATGAGCAGTTCTTC. The V call is TRBV7-9, the J call TRBJ2-1, with D unclear. Germline CDR1 is SEHNR and CDR2 is FQNEAQ (reference sequence). V was cut by 1 base and J by 0 bases, with 7 bases left in between. CDR3 length equals 15 residues. The variable domain in full, completed from reference TRBV7-9 and TRBJ2-1, reads DTGVSQNPRHKITKRGQNVTFRCDPISEHNRLYWYRQTLGQGPEFLTYFQNEAQLEKSRLLSDRFSAERPKGSFSTLEIQRTEQGDSAMYLCASSLGRTSYNEQFFGPGTRLTVL.

The chain uses TRBV7-9 and TRBJ2-1; 11 bases align to TRBD1. With 3 bases clipped from V and 6 bases from J, the junction kept 1 base outside the gene matches. Germline-derived CDR1 and CDR2 are SEHNR and FQNEAQ (reference sequence). The CDR3 consists of 14 residues. CDR3 residues: CASSLDRGLNEQFF. The CDR3 DNA reads TGTGCCAGCAGCTTGGACAGGGGGCTCAATGAGCAGTTCTTC.

The chain combines TRBV28 with TRBJ2-7; possibly TRBD1 for D (5 bases). Trimming pared 5 bases from V and 9 bases from J, leaving 14 bases between. The CDR3 length is 12 residues. In germline, CDR1 is MDHEN, CDR2 SYDVKM. The CDR3 region has the DNA TGTGCCAGCAGTCGGCAGGTCACAGGGCAGTACTTC. Translating it yields CASSRQVTGQYF.

The J gene is TRBJ1-5, the V gene TRBV6-6, with TRBD1 matching over 7 bases. Germline V CDR1 and CDR2: MNHNY, SVGAGI (reference sequence). This CDR3 has 14 residues. V lost 6 bases to trimming and J lost 6 bases; unmatched junction nucleotides: 8. The CDR3 DNA reads TGTGCCAGCAGCCGCGGACAGGCATCTCAGCCCCAGCATTTT. This codes for CASSRGQASQPQHF.

The gene calls are TRBV2 and TRBJ2-5; 13 nucleotides align to TRBD2. The V gene end was trimmed by 3 bases and the J gene end by 5 bases; junction bases not matched to a gene: 3. Germline CDR1 reads SNHLY; CDR2 reads FYNNEI. The CDR3 extends over 15 amino acids. The CDR3: CASSDTSGGAETQYF. The CDR3 bases are TGTGCCAGCAGTGACACTAGCGGGGGGGCCGAGACCCAGTACTTC.

Comment on this clone: The junction does not match germline at one end; this may be a read error. The J gene is TRBJ2-1, the V gene TRBV7-7; D is uncertain. Germline assignment: CDR1 SSHAT and CDR2 FNYEAQ (reference sequence). The CDR3 runs to 14 residues. CDR3 DNA: TGTGCTAGCAGCTTAGATGGGTCCTACAATGAGCAGTTCTTC. Translating it yields CASSLDGSYNEQFF.

V is TRBV27 and J is TRBJ1-3; D not resolved. Germline V CDR1 and CDR2: MNHEY, SMNVEV (reference sequence). The CDR3 spans 14 residues. The ends were cut back, 4 bases at V and 2 bases at J, with 9 bases in the middle. The CDR3 loop reads CASSSQWTGNTIYF. Here the CDR3 DNA reads TGTGCCAGCAGTTCCCAGTGGACTGGAAACACCATATATTTT.

This sequence joins TRBV7-9 and TRBJ2-7, with 7 bases lining up with TRBD1. J lost 4 bases, V lost 7 bases, and 7 bases had no gene match. The CDR3 is 13 residues long. Per germline, CDR1 SEHNR and CDR2 FQNEAQ (reference sequence). CDR3 nucleotides: TGTGCCAGCACCACTTGGGACAGATACGAGCAGTACTTC. Protein sequence: CASTTWDRYEQYF.

This clone appeared a few times. This chain joins TRBV27 and TRBJ2-7, with D possibly being TRBD2 (5 bases). CDR3 size: 12 residues. Germline CDR1 reads MNHEY; CDR2 reads SMNVEV (reference sequence). CDR3 in amino acids: CATRGNSYEQYF. CDR3 nucleotides: TGTGCAACTAGAGGTAACTCCTACGAGCAGTACTTC.

This clone was found a few times. The chain recombines TRBV11-2 with TRBJ1-1; a weak D match, TRBD1 (5 bases). There are 15 residues in the CDR3. CDR1 is SGHAT, CDR2 FQNNGV, per germline. The V end was cut by 0 bases, the J end by 5 bases, with 13 bases between. The CDR3 protein is CASSLDWQGRTEAFF. As DNA, the CDR3 is TGTGCCAGCAGCTTAGATTGGCAGGGAAGGACTGAAGCTTTCTTT.

This clone has just a few counts. The V call is TRBV7-9, the J call TRBJ1-6; 8 bases fit TRBD1. The CDR3 is 16 amino acids. In germline, CDR1 is SEHNR, CDR2 FQNEAQ (reference sequence). Losses at the gene ends were 3 bases for V and 2 bases for J; bases not matched to a gene: 3. In nucleotides, the CDR3 is TGTGCCAGCAGCTTGGACAGGGTAGCCTATAATTCACCCCTCCACTTT. Protein sequence: CASSLDRVAYNSPLHF.

The V call is TRBV2, the J call TRBJ2-7; D is ambiguous. This CDR3 has 13 residues. In germline, CDR1 is SNHLY, CDR2 FYNNEI. V lost 2 bases to trimming and J lost 3 bases, with 8 bases between them. The CDR3 coding sequence is TGTGCCAGCAGTGAAAGGGTCATCTACGAGCAGTACTTC. Translated, it gives CASSERVIYEQYF.

The rearrangement joins TRBV11-3 to TRBJ2-2; D remains unclear. Trimming shortened V by 3 bases and J by 5 bases, and 7 bases separated the two germline ends. Germline V gene lookup returns CDR1 SGHNT and CDR2 YENEEA. The CDR3 has 13 residues. CDR3: CASSFRRTGELFF. In DNA, the CDR3 is TGTGCCAGCAGCTTTAGAAGGACCGGGGAGCTGTTTTTT.

V and J are TRBV28 and TRBJ2-1, with 11 bases that match TRBD2. Trimming cost V 8 bases and J 7 bases; bases outside gene matches: 7. CDR3 length: 14 residues. Germline assignment: CDR1 MDHEN and CDR2 SYDVKM. CDR3 sequence: CASLTSGGWNEQFF. CDR3 nucleotide sequence: TGTGCCAGCCTCACTAGCGGGGGATGGAATGAGCAGTTCTTC.

The J gene is TRBJ1-5, the V gene TRBV7-6; D not resolved. The germline V gene has CDR1 SGHVS and CDR2 FNYEAQ. V lost 1 base to trimming and J lost 1 base, with 8 bases between them. The CDR3 length is 15 residues. CDR3 loop: CASSLGGGSNQPQHF. The DNA of the CDR3 is TGTGCCAGCAGCTTAGGGGGTGGGAGCAATCAGCCCCAGCATTTT.

J is TRBJ2-5 and V is TRBV4-2, with D uncertain. This CDR3 is 14 amino acids long. V dropped 4 bases and J dropped 0 bases, with 9 bases sitting between them. Germline V gene data show CDR1 as LGHNA and CDR2 as YNFKEQ. CDR3 bases: TGTGCCAGCAGCCCTCAGGACGACCAAGAGACCCAGTACTTC. Its protein is CASSPQDDQETQYF.

This clone was found a few times. This chain joins TRBV29-1 and TRBJ2-5; 7 bases map to TRBD2. The CDR3 sequence is 13 residues long. Germline trimming cut 3 bases from V and 4 bases from J; bases unmatched to any gene: 5. CDR1 and CDR2 from the germline V gene are SQVTM and ANQGSEA. As DNA, the CDR3 is TGCAGCGTTGAGGGGGGGTTAGGAGAGACCCAGTACTTC. It translates to CSVEGGLGETQYF.

This clone was seen once. This sequence joins TRBV7-6 and TRBJ2-2; no definite D call. The CDR3 is made up of 14 amino acids. Germline values: CDR1 SGHVS, CDR2 FNYEAQ. V was pared by 4 bases and J by 4 bases, with 10 bases between. The CDR3 nucleotides are TGTGCCAGCAGCTCCGAGGCTTTCACCGGGGAGCTGTTTTTT. This encodes CASSSEAFTGELFF. The whole variable domain, remainder taken from reference TRBV7-6 and TRBJ2-2, is GAGVSQSPRYKVTKRGQDVALRCDPISGHVSLYWYRQALGQGPEFLTYFNYEAQQDKSGLPNDRFSAERPEGSISTLTIQRTEQRDSAMYRCASSSEAFTGELFFGEGSRLTVL.